This T cell receptor beta chain derives from a study of T cell responses to AZD1222 COVID-19 vaccine. Background on the study: Pooling covered second doses at about 4 or about 12 weeks.

The method was immunoSEQ multiplex PCR; TCRdb's version includes in-frame clones alone and lacks a portion of them. The table has 90,000 to 120,000 clones, around 90% seen once. CDR3 length: 14 amino acids. Trimming stripped 9 bases from V and 4 bases from J, with 18 bases between. Per germline, CDR1 LNHDA and CDR2 SQIVND (reference sequence). Study results and limitations: Spike-spanning, vaccine-associated CD4 TCRs were dominant at 160-218 and 743-854. A reported finding is that nearly half of spike-specific TCRs target unmutated variant regions.

Only one count was recorded for this clone. Its antigen is unknown. The sample was peripheral blood, taken on day 0 of AZD1222 vaccination. This sequence was found in an adult in good health. The V call is TRBV19, the J call TRBJ1-1; D not certain. The CDR3: CASQWAGPGTEAFF. In DNA, the CDR3 is TGTGCCAGCCAATGGGCCGGGCCTGGCACTGAAGCTTTCTTT.